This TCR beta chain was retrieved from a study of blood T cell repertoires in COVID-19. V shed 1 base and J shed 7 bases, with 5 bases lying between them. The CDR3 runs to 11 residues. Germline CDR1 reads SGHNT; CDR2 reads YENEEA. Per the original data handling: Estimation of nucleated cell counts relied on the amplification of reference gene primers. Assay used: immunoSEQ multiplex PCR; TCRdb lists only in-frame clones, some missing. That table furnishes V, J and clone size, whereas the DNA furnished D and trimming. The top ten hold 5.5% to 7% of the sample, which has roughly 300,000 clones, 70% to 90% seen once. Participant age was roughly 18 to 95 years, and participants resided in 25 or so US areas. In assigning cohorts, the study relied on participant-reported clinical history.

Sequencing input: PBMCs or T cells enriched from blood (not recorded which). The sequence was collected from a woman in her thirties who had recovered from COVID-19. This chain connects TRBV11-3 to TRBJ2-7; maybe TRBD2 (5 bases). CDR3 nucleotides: TGTGCCAGCAGCTTAGGGGAGGAGCAGTACTTC. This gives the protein CASSLGEEQYF. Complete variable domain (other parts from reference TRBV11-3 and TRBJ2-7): EAGVVQSPRYKIIEKKQPVAFWCNPISGHNTLYWYLQNLGQGPELLIRYENEEAVDDSQLPKDRFSAERLKGVDSTLKIQPAELGDSAVYLCASSLGEEQYFGPGTRLTVT.